Here is one TCR beta chain with its context. The V gene lost 5 bases and the J gene lost 4 bases, with 14 bases spanning the gap. This CDR3 comprises 15 residues. Germline V gene sequence: CDR1 SGHNT, CDR2 YENEEA. The sample comes from a study of somatic mutations in cytotoxic T cells in rheumatoid arthritis. The assay was immunoSEQ multiplex PCR, and TCRdb's table has in-frame clones only and misses some. Found here are about 26,000 clones, more than 75% of them singletons; the top ten hold more than 4.5%. The sequencing sample was made of CD8+ T cells sorted from blood. This sequence joins TRBV11-3 and TRBJ2-2; D may be TRBD1 or TRBD2 (5 bases each). The source of this sequence is a man aged 50 to 59 in good health. CDR3 amino acids: CASSQRGEATGELFF. The CDR3 DNA reads TGTGCCAGCAGCCAGAGGGGTGAGGCCACCGGGGAGCTGTTTTTT.